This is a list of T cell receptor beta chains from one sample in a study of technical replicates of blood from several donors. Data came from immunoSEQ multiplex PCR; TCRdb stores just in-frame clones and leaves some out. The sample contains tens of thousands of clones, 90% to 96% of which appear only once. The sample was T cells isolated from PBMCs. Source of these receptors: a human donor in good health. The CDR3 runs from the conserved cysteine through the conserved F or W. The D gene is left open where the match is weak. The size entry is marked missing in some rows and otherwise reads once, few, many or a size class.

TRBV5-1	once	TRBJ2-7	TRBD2	CASSLPTLAGNNEQYF	TGCGCCAGCAGCTTACCTACACTAGCGGGTAATAACGAGCAGTACTTC
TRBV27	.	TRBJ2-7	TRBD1	CASSFGTGAYEQYF	TGTGCCAGCAGTTTTGGGACAGGGGCCTACGAGCAGTACTTC
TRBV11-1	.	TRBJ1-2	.	CASSRDGGNGYTF	TGTGCCAGCAGCCGGGACGGCGGGAATGGCTACACCTTC
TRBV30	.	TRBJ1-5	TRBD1	CAWRGQGAQPQHF	TGTGCCTGGAGGGGACAGGGGGCCCAGCCCCAGCATTTT
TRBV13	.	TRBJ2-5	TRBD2	CASSFGEGETQYF	TGTGCCAGCAGCTTCGGGGAGGGGGAGACCCAGTACTTC
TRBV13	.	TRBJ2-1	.	CASSLEAGTYNEQFF	TGTGCCAGCAGCTTAGAGGCGGGAACCTACAATGAGCAGTTCTTC
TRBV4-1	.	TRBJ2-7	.	CASSQGTTEQYF	TGCGCCAGCAGCCAAGGGACAACCGAGCAGTACTTC
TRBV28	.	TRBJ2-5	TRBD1	CASGQGALKTQYF	TGTGCCAGTGGACAGGGGGCTTTGAAGACCCAGTACTTC
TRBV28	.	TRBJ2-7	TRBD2	CASGKTGTSGLSYEQYF	TGTGCCAGCGGAAAAACAGGGACTAGCGGGTTATCCTACGAGCAGTACTTC
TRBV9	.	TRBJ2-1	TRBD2	CASSVSGVGLPVNNEQFF	TGTGCCAGCAGCGTAAGCGGGGTGGGACTGCCGGTCAACAATGAGCAGTTCTTC
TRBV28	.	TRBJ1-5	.	CASSIYRGGNQPQHF	TGTGCCAGCAGTATCTATCGGGGGGGCAATCAGCCCCAGCATTTT
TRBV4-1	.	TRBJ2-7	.	CASSHGGPAEQYF	TGCGCCAGCAGTCACGGCGGGCCTGCCGAGCAGTACTTC
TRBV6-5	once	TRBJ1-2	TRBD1	CASSRGHGYTF	TGTGCCAGCAGCAGGGGGCATGGCTACACCTTC
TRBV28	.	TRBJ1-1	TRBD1	CASRFGTGLPEAFF	TGTGCCAGCAGGTTCGGGACAGGGTTGCCAGAAGCTTTCTTT
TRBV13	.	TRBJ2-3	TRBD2	CASSVTSGTGTDTQYF	TGTGCCAGCAGCGTGACTAGCGGGACCGGGACAGATACGCAGTATTTT
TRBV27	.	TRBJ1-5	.	CASGDLNQPQHF	TGTGCCAGCGGGGACTTAAATCAGCCCCAGCATTTT
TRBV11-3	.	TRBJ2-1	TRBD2	CASSPWTSAGYNEQFF	TGTGCCAGCAGCCCGTGGACTAGTGCGGGGTACAATGAGCAGTTCTTC
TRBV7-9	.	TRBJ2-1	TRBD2	CASSLSAGGRNEQFF	TGTGCCAGCAGCTTATCAGCGGGAGGTAGGAATGAGCAGTTCTTC
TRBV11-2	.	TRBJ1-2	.	CASSLSDAGLGYGYTF	TGTGCCAGCAGCCTCTCCGACGCAGGGCTTGGCTATGGCTACACCTTC
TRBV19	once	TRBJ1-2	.	CASSTSRDTTRGYTF	TGTGCCAGTAGTACTAGTCGGGACACGACGCGGGGCTACACCTTC
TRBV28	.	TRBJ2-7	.	CASSLPGQQNYEQYF	TGTGCCAGCAGTTTACCGGGACAACAGAACTACGAGCAGTACTTC
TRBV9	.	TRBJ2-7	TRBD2	CASSVGLAGGYEQYF	TGTGCCAGCAGCGTGGGACTAGCGGGGGGGTACGAGCAGTACTTC
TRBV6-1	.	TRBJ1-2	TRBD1	CASSVSDRSAGYTF	TGTGCCAGCAGTGTATCGGACAGGTCTGCTGGCTACACCTTC
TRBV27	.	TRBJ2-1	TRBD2	CASSGLAYDEQFF	TGTGCCAGCAGTGGACTAGCGTACGATGAGCAGTTCTTC
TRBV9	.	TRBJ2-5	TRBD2	CASSVQRGGETQYF	TGTGCCAGCAGCGTCCAGCGGGGTGGGGAGACCCAGTACTTC
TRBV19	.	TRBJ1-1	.	CASSIVAGNTEAFF	TGTGCCAGTAGTATAGTAGCGGGGAACACTGAAGCTTTCTTT
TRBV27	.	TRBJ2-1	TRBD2	CASSLITAGAYNEQFF	TGTGCCAGCAGTTTAATCACAGCGGGGGCCTACAATGAGCAGTTCTTC
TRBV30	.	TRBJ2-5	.	CAWSVPRNQETQYF	TGTGCCTGGAGTGTACCCAGGAACCAAGAGACCCAGTACTTC
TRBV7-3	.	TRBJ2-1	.	CASSFLVATYNEQFF	TGTGCCAGCAGCTTCCTGGTAGCAACCTACAATGAGCAGTTCTTC
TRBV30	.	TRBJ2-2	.	CAWSVAVGELFF	TGTGCCTGGAGTGTGGCGGTCGGGGAGCTGTTTTTT
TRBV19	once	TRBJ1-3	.	CASRKTDSGNTIYF	TGTGCCAGCAGAAAGACAGATTCTGGAAACACCATATATTTT
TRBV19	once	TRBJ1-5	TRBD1	CASSITGTGIRQPQHF	TGTGCCAGTAGTATAACCGGGACAGGGATTAGACAGCCCCAGCATTTT
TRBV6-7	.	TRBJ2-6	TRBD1	CASGYRQLLEADRDHPGGANVLTF	TGTGCCAGCGGTTATCGTCAGTTACTCGAAGCGGACAGGGATCATCCGGGGGGGGCCAACGTCCTGACTTTC
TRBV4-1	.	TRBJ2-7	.	CASSQDGRVYEQYF	TGCGCCAGCAGCCAAGATGGCAGGGTCTACGAGCAGTACTTC
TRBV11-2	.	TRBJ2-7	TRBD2	CASSPGTSGRNREQYF	TGTGCCAGCAGCCCCGGGACTAGCGGGAGAAATCGCGAGCAGTACTTC
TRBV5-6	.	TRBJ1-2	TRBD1	CASSEEQGAWGYTF	TGTGCCAGCAGTGAGGAACAGGGGGCTTGGGGCTACACCTTC
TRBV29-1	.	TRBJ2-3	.	CSVEGGGTDTQYF	TGCAGCGTTGAAGGTGGAGGCACAGATACGCAGTATTTT
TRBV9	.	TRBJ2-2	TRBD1	CASSPVNRGPNTGELFF	TGTGCCAGCAGCCCTGTTAACAGGGGGCCGAACACCGGGGAGCTGTTTTTT
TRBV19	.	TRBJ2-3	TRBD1	CASSRGQGYTDTQYF	TGTGCCAGTAGTAGGGGACAGGGGTACACAGATACGCAGTATTTT
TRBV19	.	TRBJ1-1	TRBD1	CASSDLQGATGF	TGTGCCAGTAGTGATCTACAGGGGGCGACGGGATTT
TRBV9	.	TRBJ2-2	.	CASSSQAGELFF	TGTGCCAGCAGCTCCCAGGCCGGGGAGCTGTTTTTT
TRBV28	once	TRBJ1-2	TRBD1	CASSLPGQGYGYTF	TGTGCCAGCAGTTTACCGGGACAGGGCTATGGCTACACCTTC
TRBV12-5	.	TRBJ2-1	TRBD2	CASGLAGAENNEQFF	TGTGCTAGTGGTTTAGCGGGAGCCGAAAACAATGAGCAGTTCTTC
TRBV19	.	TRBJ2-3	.	CASSLLIGETRQYF	TGTGCCAGTAGCCTACTGATTGGGGAGACGAGGCAGTATTTT
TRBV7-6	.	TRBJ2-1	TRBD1	CASSKFTPGQAVNEQFF	TGTGCCAGCAGCAAATTTACTCCGGGACAGGCGGTCAATGAGCAGTTCTTC
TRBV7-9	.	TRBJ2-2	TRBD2	CASSLGTSGRGPTGELFF	TGTGCCAGCAGCTTAGGGACTAGCGGGAGAGGGCCCACCGGGGAGCTGTTTTTT
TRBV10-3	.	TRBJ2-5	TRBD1	CAIKGQQQETQYF	TGTGCCATCAAGGGACAGCAACAAGAGACCCAGTACTTC
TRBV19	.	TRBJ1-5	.	CASSIKGNQPQHF	TGTGCCAGTAGTATTAAGGGGAATCAGCCCCAGCATTTT
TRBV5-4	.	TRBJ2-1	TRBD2	CASSLYGRALDEQFF	TGTGCCAGCAGCTTGTACGGGAGGGCCCTGGATGAGCAGTTCTTC
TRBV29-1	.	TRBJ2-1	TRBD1	CSVGDRLAYNEQFF	TGCAGCGTGGGGGACAGGCTAGCCTACAATGAGCAGTTCTTC
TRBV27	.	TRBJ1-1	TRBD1	CASSLGGQGVKEAFF	TGTGCCAGCAGTTTAGGGGGACAGGGAGTCAAGGAAGCTTTCTTT
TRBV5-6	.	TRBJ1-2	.	CASSLGQQLNGYTF	TGTGCCAGCAGCCTGGGGCAGCAACTAAATGGCTACACCTTC
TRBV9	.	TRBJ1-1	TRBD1	CASRGGTENTEAFF	TGTGCCAGCAGGGGCGGGACAGAGAACACTGAAGCTTTCTTT
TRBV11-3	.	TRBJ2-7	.	CASSLGQSYEQYF	TGTGCCAGCAGCTTGGGGCAGTCGTACGAGCAGTACTTC
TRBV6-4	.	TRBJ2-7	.	CASSDCVECHSGCEQYF	TGTGCCAGCAGTGACTGCGTGGAATGCCATTCGGGATGCGAGCAGTACTTC
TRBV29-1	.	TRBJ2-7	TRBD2	CSVVAGVNYEQYF	TGCAGCGTAGTAGCGGGAGTCAACTACGAGCAGTACTTC
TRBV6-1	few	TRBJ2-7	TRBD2	CASRLAESSYEQYF	TGTGCCAGCAGACTAGCGGAGAGCTCCTACGAGCAGTACTTC
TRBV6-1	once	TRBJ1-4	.	CATNGQPFEKLFF	TGTGCCACTAATGGACAGCCTTTCGAAAAACTGTTTTTT